This T cell receptor beta chain was identified in a study of cytomegalovirus exposure and HLA in healthy donors. Study background: An early data release held 75 million to 100 million unique TCRs from HLA-typed donors. Study results and limitations: Reports indicated that the classifier achieved high specificity and sensitivity in diagnosing cytomegalovirus status.

CDR3 length: 14 residues. V was trimmed by 0 bases and J by 7 bases, leaving 9 bases between them. Germline V gene lookup returns CDR1 MNHEY and CDR2 SMNVEV (reference sequence). A multiplex PCR was run with 60 Vbeta primers and 13 Jbeta primers. Measured with immunoSEQ multiplex PCR; TCRdb has only the in-frame clones, and not every one. The sample lists under 150,000 clones; roughly a tenth were seen once. This clone was observed a handful of times. Its target is not known. The chain uses TRBV27 and TRBJ1-4; no definite D call. The clonotype was recovered from a young man in good health and CMV-seronegative. The specimen was PBMCs. Here the CDR3 reads CASSLSSYSEKLFF. The CDR3 DNA follows: TGTGCCAGCAGTTTATCGTCCTATAGTGAAAAACTGTTTTTT. The entire variable domain, with the rest obtained from reference TRBV27 and TRBJ1-4, is as follows: EAQVTQNPRYLITVTGKKLTVTCSQNMNHEYMSWYRQDPGLGLRQIYYSMNVEVTDKGDVPEGYKVSRKEKRNFPLILESPSPNQTSLYFCASSLSSYSEKLFFGSGTQLSVL.